This T cell receptor beta chain was retrieved from a study of cytomegalovirus exposure and HLA in healthy donors. Overall study findings and caveats: Using a false discovery rate of 0.05, a later analysis showed that approximately 16,000 TCR beta sequences were associated with HLA alleles. Reportedly, diagnosis of cytomegalovirus status by the classifier showed high specificity and sensitivity. Most TCR sequences were rare, but some public TCRs occurred in many donors.

Primers: 60 Vbeta forward and 13 Jbeta reverse. Some clones are missing from TCRdb's copy, which holds only in-frame ones; the method was immunoSEQ multiplex PCR. The repertoire holds around 120,000 clones, with more than 60% as singletons. Everyone who donated was a healthy bone marrow donor. With respect to this clone: Its antigen remains unidentified.

Germline V gene data show CDR1 as SGHVS and CDR2 as FQNEAQ. Trimming took 5 bases from V and 2 from J, leaving 12 bases between them. The CDR3 sequence is 14 residues long. This chain connects TRBV7-8 to TRBJ2-5; D not certain. Input material: PBMCs. This sequence originates from a female donor in good health and CMV-seropositive. The CDR3 here is CASSASSKQETQYF. Written as DNA, the CDR3 is TGTGCCAGCAGCGCATCTAGTAAACAAGAGACCCAGTACTTC.